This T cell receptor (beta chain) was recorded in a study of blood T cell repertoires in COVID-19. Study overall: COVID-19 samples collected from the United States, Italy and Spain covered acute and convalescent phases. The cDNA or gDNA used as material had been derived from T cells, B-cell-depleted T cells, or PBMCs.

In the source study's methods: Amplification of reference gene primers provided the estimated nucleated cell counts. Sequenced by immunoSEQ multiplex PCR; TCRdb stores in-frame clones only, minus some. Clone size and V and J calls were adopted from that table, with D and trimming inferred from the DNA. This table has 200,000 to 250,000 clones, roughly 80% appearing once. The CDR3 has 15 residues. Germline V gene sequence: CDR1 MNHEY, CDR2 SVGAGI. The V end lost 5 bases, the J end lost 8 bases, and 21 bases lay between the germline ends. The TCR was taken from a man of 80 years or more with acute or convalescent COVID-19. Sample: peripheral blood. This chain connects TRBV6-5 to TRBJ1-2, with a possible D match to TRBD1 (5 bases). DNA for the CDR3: TGTGCCAGCAGTCCCTCCCCGGGGGTAGGCGGGGGCTACACCTTC. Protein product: CASSPSPGVGGGYTF.